The 26 T cell receptor beta chains below all came from one sample that was sequenced in a study of T cell changes during pregnancy in multiple sclerosis. Produced via immunoSEQ multiplex PCR; TCRdb's table is partial and in-frame only. The sample holds tens of thousands of clones, roughly 90% seen once. The sequencing used CD8+ T cells from peripheral blood mononuclear cells, collected before pregnancy. The receptors stem from a female donor with multiple sclerosis, enrolled in a pregnancy study.

The chain combines TRBV7-2 with TRBJ1-4; unclear D gene. Trimming removed 4 bases at V and 8 bases at J, with 14 bases between. CDR1 is SGHTA and CDR2 is FQGNSA in the germline V gene. The CDR3 extends over 14 amino acids. The CDR3 bases are TGTGCCAGCAGCTCTGAACGACAATGGGAAAAACTGTTTTTT. Translating it yields CASSSERQWEKLFF.

The V call is TRBV9, the J call TRBJ2-7; 8 bases agree with TRBD2. V gave up 0 bases and J gave up 7 bases; unmatched junction bases: 12. The CDR3 loop spans 16 amino acids. Per the germline V gene, CDR1 is SGDLS and CDR2 is YYNGEE. The CDR3 loop reads CASSVGPGGGKGEQYF. For the CDR3, the DNA is TGTGCCAGCAGCGTAGGGCCTGGCGGGGGGAAGGGGGAGCAGTACTTC. The whole variable domain, filled in from reference TRBV9 and TRBJ2-7, reads DSGVTQTPKHLITATGQRVTLRCSPRSGDLSVYWYQQSLDQGLQFLIQYYNGEERAKGNILERFSAQQFPDLHSELNLSSLELGDSALYFCASSVGPGGGKGEQYFGPGTRLTVT.

V is TRBV6-6 and J is TRBJ2-7; TRBD1 aligns across 10 bases. CDR1 and CDR2 from the germline V gene are MNHNY and SVGAGI (reference sequence). The CDR3 is made up of 15 amino acids. Trimming cost V 7 bases and J 2 bases; bases outside gene matches: 8. The DNA for the CDR3 is TGTGCCAGCACCCCTGAGGGACAGGGGACCTACGAGCAGTACTTC. Protein: CASTPEGQGTYEQYF.

The V and J genes are TRBV13 and TRBJ1-1, with D unclear. This CDR3 is 15 amino acids long. Trimming took off 3 bases at V and 0 bases at J, with 11 bases between the two ends. CDR1 and CDR2 (germline): PRHDT, FYEKMQ (reference sequence). CDR3 sequence (DNA): TGTGCCAGCAGCTTGGGAGGGCTCATGAACACTGAAGCTTTCTTT. Its translation: CASSLGGLMNTEAFF. The variable domain in full, completed from reference TRBV13 and TRBJ1-1, reads AAGVIQSPRHLIKEKRETATLKCYPIPRHDTVYWYQQGPGQDPQFLISFYEKMQSDKGSIPDRFSAQQFSDYHSELNMSSLELGDSALYFCASSLGGLMNTEAFFGQGTRLTVV.

V gene TRBV7-9 combines with J gene TRBJ2-5; weak D call: TRBD2 (6 bases). In germline, CDR1 is SEHNR, CDR2 FQNEAQ (reference sequence). Trimming took off 7 bases at V and 4 bases at J, with 16 bases between the two ends. The CDR3 is made up of 14 amino acids. The CDR3 DNA reads TGTGCCAGCACCGGGACTGCAAAAATAGAGACCCAGTACTTC. Amino acids: CASTGTAKIETQYF.

The rearrangement uses TRBV4-1 and TRBJ2-7, with D maybe TRBD1 (6 bases). Between the trimmed V and J ends, which lost 2 bases and 5 bases, there was a span of 19 bases. Germline CDR1 MGHRA, CDR2 YSYEKL. The CDR3 extends over 16 amino acids. CDR3 bases: TGCGCCAGCAGCCAACGACAACAGGGCCCACGTAACGAGCAGTACTTC. Protein: CASSQRQQGPRNEQYF.

The CDR3 DNA sequence: TGTGCCAGCAGCTCGCGGACAGGGCGGCCACGGTATACGCAGTATTTT. Protein: CASSSRTGRPRYTQYF. The chain links TRBV7-9 to TRBJ2-3; 8 bases match TRBD1. Germline CDR1 reads SEHNR; CDR2 reads FQNEAQ (reference sequence). This CDR3 is built from 16 residues. After removal of 4 bases from V and 7 bases from J, the junction contained 13 bases not matched to a gene.

The rearrangement links TRBV5-1 to TRBJ2-7; tentative D call: TRBD1 (6 bases). The germline V and J ends were trimmed by 0 bases and 5 bases, with 9 bases remaining between them. The CDR3 length is 13 residues. CDR1 is SGHRS, CDR2 YFSETQ, per germline. CDR3 DNA: TGCGCCAGCAGCTTGGACAGGGTGAACGAGCAGTACTTC. Translation gives CASSLDRVNEQYF.

This clone showed up just once. The rearrangement uses TRBV7-3 and TRBJ2-3, with 11 bases aligning to TRBD2. Germline V lookup: CDR1 SGHTA, CDR2 FQGTGA. The CDR3 spans 15 residues. J gave up 6 bases and V 5 bases, and 7 bases lay outside the gene matches. The CDR3 DNA sequence: TGTGCCAGCAGCCCCCTAGCGGGGGGCGCGGATACGCAGTATTTT. Translated: CASSPLAGGADTQYF.

At least ten counts were recorded for this clone. This rearrangement joins TRBV6-4 to TRBJ2-3; 8 nucleotides line up with TRBD2. Germline lookup yields CDR1 MRHNA and CDR2 SNTAGT. With 5 bases clipped from V and 2 bases from J, the junction kept 3 bases outside the gene matches. The CDR3 consists of 14 residues. The CDR3 is CASSTGGDTDTQYF. The CDR3 DNA sequence: TGTGCCAGCAGTACCGGGGGGGACACAGATACGCAGTATTTT.

The rearrangement joins TRBV29-1 to TRBJ2-7; D perhaps matches TRBD1 (6 bases). Germline assignment: CDR1 SQVTM and CDR2 ANQGSEA. This CDR3 contains 13 residues. Trimming left V 7 bases short and J 0 bases short, with 13 bases between. The CDR3 loop is CSGHGQNSYEQYF. CDR3 in DNA: TGCAGCGGGCACGGACAGAACTCCTACGAGCAGTACTTC.

The J gene is TRBJ1-4, the V gene TRBV7-9; TRBD1 agrees at 10 bases. Germline loops: CDR1 SEHNR, CDR2 FQNEAQ (reference sequence). The V segment lost 5 bases and the J segment 7 bases; nucleotides outside the gene matches: 10. The CDR3 totals 16 residues. In DNA, the CDR3 is TGTGCCAGCAGCGGAGGGGGACAGGGGTTAGGTGAAAAACTGTTTTTT. Its translation: CASSGGGQGLGEKLFF. Combining the CDR3 with reference TRBV7-9 and TRBJ1-4 gives the whole variable domain DTGVSQNPRHKITKRGQNVTFRCDPISEHNRLYWYRQTLGQGPEFLTYFQNEAQLEKSRLLSDRFSAERPKGSFSTLEIQRTEQGDSAMYLCASSGGGQGLGEKLFFGSGTQLSVL.

This chain links TRBV9 with TRBJ2-3; 9 nucleotides line up with TRBD2. V lost 2 bases to trimming and J lost 0 bases; unmatched junction nucleotides: 1. Germline values: CDR1 SGDLS, CDR2 YYNGEE. The CDR3 runs to 15 residues. The CDR3 DNA is TGTGCCAGCAGCGTTCTAGCGGGGAGCACAGATACGCAGTATTTT. Translation: CASSVLAGSTDTQYF.

V gene TRBV4-3 combines with J gene TRBJ2-2; unclear D gene. Germline values: CDR1 LGHNA, CDR2 YSLEER. The germline V and J ends were trimmed by 4 bases and 4 bases, with 16 bases remaining between them. This CDR3 is built from 16 residues. In nucleotides, the CDR3 is TGCGCCAGCAGCCCCGATTCCATGACAACCACCGGGGAGCTGTTTTTT. Protein sequence: CASSPDSMTTTGELFF.

In its sample, this clone was seen once. This chain links TRBV21-1 with TRBJ1-1; TRBD1, the D gene given by the table, was not confirmed from the DNA. TRBV21-1 is a pseudogene segment. This CDR3 comprises 15 residues. The CDR3, as DNA: TGTGCCAGCAGCCAGGGGTGGGACAGGGACACTGAAGCTTTCTTT. Translating gives CASSQGWDRDTEAFF.

The J gene is TRBJ1-1, the V gene TRBV5-8, with 7 nucleotides matching TRBD1. The germline V gene has CDR1 SGHTS and CDR2 YDEGEE. The CDR3 extends over 15 amino acids. Trimming cost V 4 bases and J 3 bases; bases outside gene matches: 9. As DNA, the CDR3 is TGTGCCAGCAGCCGTGCTGGACAGGCGGACACTGAAGCTTTCTTT. Protein sequence: CASSRAGQADTEAFF.

The chain combines TRBV2 with TRBJ2-7; 10 positions agree with TRBD2. Losses at the gene ends were 3 bases for V and 4 bases for J; bases not matched to a gene: 6. The CDR3 is made up of 15 amino acids. Germline loops: CDR1 SNHLY, CDR2 FYNNEI. In nucleotides, the CDR3 is TGTGCCAGCAGTGAGGGAGCGGGGGGGCCTTACGAGCAGTACTTC. This translates into CASSEGAGGPYEQYF.

The gene calls are TRBV9 and TRBJ2-2; possibly TRBD2 for D (6 bases). Germline CDR1 and CDR2: SGDLS and YYNGEE. V lost 5 bases, J lost 0 bases, and 11 bases lay in between. CDR3 size: 15 residues. The CDR3 nucleotides are TGTGCCAGCAGTGCCACGGGGGCGAACACCGGGGAGCTGTTTTTT. Its protein is CASSATGANTGELFF.

The V gene is TRBV6-5, the J gene TRBJ2-6; D not certain. Germline V gene data show CDR1 as MNHEY and CDR2 as SVGAGI. The CDR3 is 15 amino acids. Trimming pared 3 bases from V and 0 bases from J, leaving 6 bases between. This chain's CDR3 is CASSYSSSGANVLTF. Written as DNA, the CDR3 is TGTGCCAGCAGTTATAGTTCCTCTGGGGCCAACGTCCTGACTTTC.

The chain employs TRBV10-2 and TRBJ2-1; 12 bases fit TRBD2. Losses at the gene ends were 6 bases for V and 9 bases for J; bases not matched to a gene: 9. The germline V gene has CDR1 WSHSY and CDR2 SAAADI. CDR3 length equals 15 residues. CDR3 protein: CASSELAGGPSEQFF. The CDR3 bases are TGCGCCAGCAGCGAGCTAGCGGGGGGGCCTAGTGAGCAGTTCTTC.

J is TRBJ2-1 and V is TRBV6-5, with D perhaps TRBD1 (6 bases). The CDR3 consists of 13 residues. Trimming removed 4 bases from V and 8 bases from J, with 12 bases in between. The germline CDR1 and CDR2 sequences are MNHEY and SVGAGI. CDR3 sequence (DNA): TGTGCCAGCAGTTTTACAGGGTACGATGAGCAGTTCTTC. The encoded protein is CASSFTGYDEQFF.

V usage is TRBV7-2 and J usage is TRBJ1-5; D perhaps matches TRBD1 (5 bases). Germline values: CDR1 SGHTA, CDR2 FQGNSA. The CDR3 spans 15 residues. The germline V and J ends were trimmed by 1 base and 1 base, with 8 bases remaining between them. In DNA, the CDR3 is TGTGCCAGCAGCTTAGGGGGCGGCAGCAATCAGCCCCAGCATTTT. Residues: CASSLGGGSNQPQHF.

The chain uses TRBV18 and TRBJ2-1; D perhaps matches TRBD1 (6 bases). This CDR3 is 15 amino acids long. Germline CDR1 reads KGHSH; CDR2 reads LQKENI. V was clipped by 5 bases and J by 4 bases, with 15 bases between them. The CDR3 protein is CASSNPGTPYNEQFF. The CDR3 DNA sequence: TGTGCCAGCTCAAATCCCGGGACACCTTACAATGAGCAGTTCTTC.

V gene TRBV6-5 combines with J gene TRBJ2-5, with TRBD1 identical over 7 bases. Gene TRBJ2-7 matches the end of the DNA better, so the J call may be wrong. CDR3 length: 14 residues. CDR1 MNHEY and CDR2 SVGAGI come from the germline V gene. The CDR3 sequence is CASSLGQTIYEQYF. CDR3 sequence (DNA): TGTGCCAGCAGTTTGGGACAGACCATTTACGAGCAGTACTTC.

This chain connects TRBV7-6 to TRBJ1-1, with a weak D call TRBD1 (6 bases). Germline loops: CDR1 SGHVS, CDR2 FNYEAQ. This CDR3 has 18 amino acids. Trimming stripped 1 base from V and 2 bases from J, with 20 bases between. The CDR3 DNA reads TGTGCCAGCAGCTTAGTCAGGGGTGGGGATGGTTTCAACACTGAAGCTTTCTTT. This sequence encodes CASSLVRGGDGFNTEAFF. Full variable domain (missing parts from reference TRBV7-6 and TRBJ1-1): GAGVSQSPRYKVTKRGQDVALRCDPISGHVSLYWYRQALGQGPEFLTYFNYEAQQDKSGLPNDRFSAERPEGSISTLTIQRTEQRDSAMYRCASSLVRGGDGFNTEAFFGQGTRLTVV.

The chain has TRBV4-2 and TRBJ2-7, with a tentative D call TRBD1 (6 bases). Deletions cut 3 bases from V and 7 bases from J, with 19 bases between. The CDR3 totals 15 residues. The germline gives CDR1 LGHNA, CDR2 YNFKEQ. The CDR3 nucleotides are TGTGCCAGCAGCCATCCGGGACAAACCCCTGGTGAGCAGTACTTC. Translating it yields CASSHPGQTPGEQYF.